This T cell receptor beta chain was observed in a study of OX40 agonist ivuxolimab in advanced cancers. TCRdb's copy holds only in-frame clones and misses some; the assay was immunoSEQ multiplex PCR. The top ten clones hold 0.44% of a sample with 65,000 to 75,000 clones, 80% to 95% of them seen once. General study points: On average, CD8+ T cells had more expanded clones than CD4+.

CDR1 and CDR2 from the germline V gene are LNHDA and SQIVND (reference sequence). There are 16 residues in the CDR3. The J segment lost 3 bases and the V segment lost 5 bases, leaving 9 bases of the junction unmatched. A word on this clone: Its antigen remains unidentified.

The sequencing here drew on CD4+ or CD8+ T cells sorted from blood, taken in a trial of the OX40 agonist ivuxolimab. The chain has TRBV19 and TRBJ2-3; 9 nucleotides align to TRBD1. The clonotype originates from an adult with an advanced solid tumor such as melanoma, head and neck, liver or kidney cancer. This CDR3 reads CASSPLGTGFTDTQYF. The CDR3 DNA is TGTGCCAGTAGTCCCCTCGGGACAGGGTTTACAGATACGCAGTATTTT.